Following are 22 T cell receptor beta chains from one sample sequenced in a study of radiotherapy plus CTLA-4 blockade in lung cancer. Some clones are missing from TCRdb's copy, which holds only in-frame ones; the method was immunoSEQ multiplex PCR. The data show about 68,000 clones, with around 80% seen just once and roughly a tenth held by the top ten. Sequencing used peripheral blood, obtained from a patient treated with radiotherapy plus ipilimumab. These receptors came from a human donor with non-small cell lung cancer who had a complete response to radiotherapy plus ipilimumab.

This clone was detected a few times. The chain combines TRBV11-2 with TRBJ1-4; no reliable D call. The germline gives CDR1 SGHAT, CDR2 FQNNGV. CDR3 length: 16 residues. V was shortened by 2 bases and J by 8 bases, with 18 bases between the two germline ends. The CDR3 spells CASSLRAMPLVEKLFF. The CDR3 DNA sequence: TGTGCCAGCAGCTTAAGGGCCATGCCCCTCGTGGAAAAACTGTTTTTT.

V and J are TRBV18 and TRBJ1-4; 7 bases are shared with TRBD1. This CDR3 has 16 amino acids. Germline CDR1 KGHSH, CDR2 LQKENI. The V and J ends lost 6 bases and 2 bases, in that order; junction bases with no gene match: 9. CDR3 protein: CASSLRQGLTNEKLFF. CDR3 coding DNA: TGTGCCAGCTCGCTAAGACAGGGATTGACTAATGAAAAACTGTTTTTT.

On this clone itself: Relative to the germline gene, one junction end is altered; a read error may explain this. V is TRBV6-1 and J is TRBJ1-1; D is unresolved. The CDR3 covers 12 residues. Germline loops: CDR1 MNHNS, CDR2 SASEGT. The CDR3 DNA follows: TGTGCCAGCAGTTATTTGAACTCTGAAGCTTTCTTT. Translated, it gives CASSYLNSEAFF.

This rearrangement joins TRBV6-5 to TRBJ2-7, with 10 bases lining up with TRBD1. CDR1 MNHEY and CDR2 SVGAGI come from the germline V gene. There are 16 residues in the CDR3. The trim removed 0 bases at V and 2 bases at J, leaving 4 bases unmatched. The CDR3: CASSYSAGTGAYEQYF. DNA for the CDR3: TGTGCCAGCAGTTACTCGGCCGGGACAGGGGCCTACGAGCAGTACTTC.

This chain joins TRBV30 and TRBJ2-5, with D possibly TRBD1 on 6 matching bases. From germline, CDR1 is GTSNPN and CDR2 SVGIG (reference sequence). Trimming cost V 0 bases and J 7 bases, with 21 bases left between them. The CDR3 spans 16 residues. The CDR3 DNA follows: TGTGCCTGGAGTGTACGATCTGGGGGCTTGACAGGGACCCAGTACTTC. Amino acid sequence: CAWSVRSGGLTGTQYF.

V and J are TRBV5-1 and TRBJ2-3; possibly TRBD1 for D (5 bases). The CDR3 is 16 amino acids. Trimming shortened V by 0 bases and J by 2 bases, and 13 bases separated the two germline ends. Germline V lookup: CDR1 SGHRS, CDR2 YFSETQ. The DNA for the CDR3 is TGCGCCAGCAGCTTGGGGGGCCAGCCTCTCACAGATACGCAGTATTTT. As protein: CASSLGGQPLTDTQYF.

This clone was detected only once. The chain links TRBV10-3 to TRBJ2-1; no clear D gene. CDR1 is ENHRY, CDR2 SYGVKD, per germline. V lost 0 bases to trimming and J lost 0 bases, with 18 bases between them. This CDR3 spans 19 amino acids. CDR3 sequence (DNA): TGTGCCATCAGTGAGTCCGATCCGGACCGACGGAGCTCCTACAATGAGCAGTTCTTC. This sequence encodes CAISESDPDRRSSYNEQFF.

The genes are TRBV5-1 and TRBJ2-3; TRBD1 matches 11 bases. CDR1 and CDR2 from the germline V gene are SGHRS and YFSETQ. The CDR3 spans 18 residues. J was trimmed by 3 bases and V by 0 bases; bases with no gene match: 9. The chain's CDR3 is CASSLGPPGQGATDTQYF. The CDR3 DNA sequence: TGCGCCAGCAGCTTGGGCCCCCCCGGACAGGGGGCGACAGATACGCAGTATTTT.

The genes are TRBV11-2 and TRBJ2-7; D might be TRBD2 (5 bases). Germline-derived CDR1 and CDR2 are SGHAT and FQNNGV. V was shortened by 0 bases and J by 0 bases, with 9 bases between the two germline ends. This CDR3 spans 15 amino acids. The CDR3 loop reads CASSLDGISSYEQYF. DNA for the CDR3: TGTGCCAGCAGCTTAGACGGGATTAGCTCCTACGAGCAGTACTTC.

The CDR3 region is CASSPAGRNTEAFF. The CDR3 nucleotides read TGTGCCAGCAGCCCCGCAGGGAGGAACACTGAAGCTTTCTTT. The chain is built from TRBV5-4 and TRBJ1-1; a possible D gene is TRBD1 (5 bases). Germline V gene lookup returns CDR1 SGHNT and CDR2 YYREEE (reference sequence). The germline V and J ends were trimmed by 4 bases and 1 base, with 11 bases remaining between them. The CDR3 spans 14 residues.

The V and J genes are TRBV6-6 and TRBJ2-3, with a tentative D call TRBD2 (6 bases). V lost 7 bases and J lost 3, with 20 bases in between. The CDR3 contains 16 residues. Germline assignment: CDR1 MNHNY and CDR2 SVGAGI (reference sequence). Here the CDR3 DNA reads TGTGCCAGCACCCTTGGGACTCTCTCGTCGACAGATACGCAGTATTTT. It yields the protein CASTLGTLSSTDTQYF.

This sequence joins TRBV4-1 and TRBJ2-3, with TRBD2 matching over 12 bases. V shed 0 bases, J shed 0 bases, and the junction held 10 bases outside the gene matches. This CDR3 has 20 amino acids. CDR1 and CDR2 from the germline V gene are MGHRA and YSYEKL. CDR3 DNA: TGCGCCAGCAGCCAAGATAAGGTCGCTAGCGGGGGGGCCAGCACAGATACGCAGTATTTT. Residues: CASSQDKVASGGASTDTQYF.

This rearrangement joins TRBV18 to TRBJ1-3; no clear D gene. CDR1 and CDR2 (germline): KGHSH, LQKENI. The CDR3 is made up of 14 amino acids. V lost 2 bases to trimming and J lost 0 bases, with 5 bases between them. The CDR3 region is CASSPDLSGNTIYF. Here the CDR3 DNA reads TGTGCCAGCTCACCAGACCTCTCTGGAAACACCATATATTTT.

The chain is built from TRBV15 and TRBJ1-6; possibly TRBD1 for D (5 bases). CDR1 and CDR2 (germline): LNHNV, YYDKDF (reference sequence). This CDR3 is 18 amino acids long. The V end lost 0 bases, the J end lost 1 base, and 13 bases lay between the germline ends. The CDR3 DNA reads as TGTGCCACCAGCAGAGATCGAGGGGACTGGTCCTATAATTCACCCCTCCACTTT. Protein sequence: CATSRDRGDWSYNSPLHF.

The V gene is TRBV5-1, the J gene TRBJ1-6, with no clear D. Germline V gives CDR1 SGHRS, CDR2 YFSETQ. Deletions cut 4 bases from V and 11 bases from J, with 10 bases between. This CDR3 is built from 12 residues. The CDR3 bases are TGCGCCAGCAGCGATCTCCGGACACCCCTCCACTTT. It encodes CASSDLRTPLHF.

The rearrangement uses TRBV5-1 and TRBJ2-7, with 7 bases fitting TRBD2. V was pared by 0 bases and J by 7 bases, with 4 bases of the junction left unmatched. Germline V lookup: CDR1 SGHRS, CDR2 YFSETQ. The CDR3 contains 13 residues. The CDR3 DNA reads as TGCGCCAGCAGCTTGGTCGTCGGGGGGGAGCAGTACGTC. It translates to CASSLVVGGEQYV.

V usage is TRBV9 and J usage is TRBJ2-2; D not certain. Trimming shortened V by 5 bases and J by 3 bases, and 20 bases separated the two germline ends. Germline CDR1 SGDLS, CDR2 YYNGEE. The CDR3 runs to 17 residues. CDR3 in amino acids: CASSMPKTQLDTGELFF. The CDR3 DNA reads as TGTGCCAGCAGTATGCCCAAGACTCAACTCGACACCGGGGAGCTGTTTTTT.

The chain recombines TRBV7-6 with TRBJ2-3, with D unclear. The V end was cut by 3 bases, the J end by 5 bases, with 9 bases between. In germline, CDR1 is SGHVS, CDR2 FNYEAQ. This CDR3 region has 13 residues. The CDR3 DNA reads TGTGCCAGCAGCTTCCAGGAAGAAGATACGCAGTATTTT. The encoded protein is CASSFQEEDTQYF.

J is TRBJ2-2 and V is TRBV7-2, with D perhaps matching TRBD2 (6 bases). This CDR3 is built from 16 residues. Germline V lookup: CDR1 SGHTA, CDR2 FQGNSA. Trimming removed 4 bases from V and 5 bases from J, with 17 bases in between. For the CDR3, the DNA is TGTGCCAGCAGCTCCCAACCGGGGGTGGTAACCGGGGAGCTGTTTTTT. Translation: CASSSQPGVVTGELFF.

The chain couples TRBV10-1 to TRBJ2-3; D ambiguous. Germline assignment: CDR1 WNHNN and CDR2 SYGVQD (reference sequence). The CDR3 has 13 residues. Trimming removed 2 bases at V and 11 bases at J, with 14 bases between. CDR3 sequence: CASSEDPTWGQYF. CDR3 nucleotides: TGCGCCAGCAGTGAGGACCCGACGTGGGGGCAGTATTTT.

The chain links TRBV11-3 to TRBJ1-3; possibly TRBD1 for D (6 bases). The CDR3 is 15 residues long. Germline assignment: CDR1 SGHNT and CDR2 YENEEA. Trimming stripped 5 bases from V and 5 bases from J, with 16 bases between. The DNA of the CDR3 is TGTGCCAGCAGCCCCGCGGGACACGTACGAAACACCATATATTTT. This translates into CASSPAGHVRNTIYF.

V usage is TRBV5-5 and J usage is TRBJ1-2; D is unclear. Germline V gives CDR1 SGHKS, CDR2 YYEKEE (reference sequence). V lost 0 bases and J lost 6, with 9 bases in between. This CDR3 has 13 amino acids. For the CDR3, the DNA is TGTGCCAGCAGCTTGGTGGGAGGGAATGGCTACACCTTC. Translation: CASSLVGGNGYTF.